These 12 T cell receptor beta chains were all obtained from the same sample, sequenced in a study of molecular identifiers for immune sequencing clone quantification. Each CDR3 protein gets one entry after TCRdb re-called the PCR reads with MiXCR. The data contain about 640,000 distinct CDR3 sequences, about 20% of them singletons. Material for sequencing was naive CD8+ T cells from blood, with Jurkat cell RNA spiked in. Subset given: FACS-sorted CD8+CD4-CCR7+CD45RA+ naive T cells. The origin of the receptors is a human donor in good health. Some libraries in this study had Jurkat cell RNA spiked in.

This clonotype has only a few counts. This chain connects TRBV7-9 to TRBJ2-1, with D unclear. Trimming pared 1 base from V and 7 bases from J, leaving 11 bases between. The CDR3 loop spans 14 amino acids. Germline loops: CDR1 SEHNR, CDR2 FQNEAQ (reference sequence). The CDR3: CASSLVANSNEQFF. Here the CDR3 DNA reads TGTGCCAGCAGCTTAGTGGCTAATTCGAATGAGCAGTTCTTC.

This clonotype was observed many times. The chain has TRBV6-2 or TRBV6-3 and TRBJ2-7, with a possible D match to TRBD2 (6 bases). The CDR3 spans 14 residues. Deletions cut 5 bases from V and 4 bases from J, with 15 bases between. In germline, CDR1 is MNHEY, CDR2 SVGEGT. CDR3 DNA sequence: TGTGCCAGCAGTACCCAGGTCGGGGGTTACGAGCAGTACTTC. Its translation is CASSTQVGGYEQYF.

This clonotype occurred a few times. J is TRBJ1-4 and V is TRBV4-1; tentative D call: TRBD1 (5 bases). Trimming cost V 6 bases and J 4 bases, with 18 bases left between them. This CDR3 has 16 amino acids. CDR1 and CDR2 from the germline V gene are MGHRA and YSYEKL. The CDR3 nucleotides are TGCGCCAGCAGAAGCGGGGACGGCAACATTAATGAAAAACTGTTTTTT. Encoded protein: CASRSGDGNINEKLFF.

This clonotype has ten or more counts. The chain carries TRBV20-1 and TRBJ2-7; D gene uncertain. Trimming cost V 1 base and J 2 bases, with 12 bases left between them. CDR1 and CDR2 from the germline V gene are DFQATT and SNEGSKA (reference sequence). The length of the CDR3 is 14 residues. This CDR3 reads CSARVRVQAYEQYF. The CDR3 DNA reads TGCAGTGCTAGAGTACGGGTCCAGGCCTACGAGCAGTACTTC.

This clonotype was counted at least ten times. V usage is TRBV7-9 and J usage is TRBJ1-5; 8 bases fit TRBD1. This CDR3 has 18 residues. Germline lookup yields CDR1 SEHNR and CDR2 FQNEAQ (reference sequence). V was clipped by 4 bases and J by 0 bases; unmatched bases: 11. The DNA of the CDR3 is TGTGCCAGCAGCTCAGTGACAGGGGAGACTTATAGCAATCAGCCCCAGCATTTT. This encodes CASSSVTGETYSNQPQHF.

This clonotype was observed many times. V usage is TRBV7-3 and J usage is TRBJ2-3; TRBD2 might be the D (6 bases). The CDR3 runs 15 residues. V was clipped by 4 bases and J by 0 bases, with 11 bases between them. From germline, CDR1 is SGHTA and CDR2 FQGTGA. In DNA, the CDR3 is TGTGCCAGCAGCTCAGGACTACTTAGCACAGATACGCAGTATTTT. Amino acid sequence: CASSSGLLSTDTQYF.

This clonotype appeared many times. This chain uses TRBV9 with TRBJ2-5; D possibly corresponds to TRBD2 (5 bases). Germline V gene data show CDR1 as SGDLS and CDR2 as YYNGEE. The CDR3 is 13 residues long. Trimming removed 3 bases from V and 0 bases from J, with 6 bases in between. CDR3 nucleotides: TGTGCCAGCAGCGAGGACTACCAAGAGACCCAGTACTTC. Translating gives CASSEDYQETQYF. Together with reference TRBV9 and TRBJ2-5, the CDR3 gives the full variable domain: DSGVTQTPKHLITATGQRVTLRCSPRSGDLSVYWYQQSLDQGLQFLIQYYNGEERAKGNILERFSAQQFPDLHSELNLSSLELGDSALYFCASSEDYQETQYFGPGTRLLVL.

In the case of this clonotype: A read error is possible here, since a much larger clone lies one base away. This rearrangement joins TRBV6-5 to TRBJ2-5, with D maybe TRBD1 (6 bases). The V end was cut by 5 bases, the J end by 1 base, with 17 bases between. This CDR3 comprises 16 residues. The germline gives CDR1 MNHEY, CDR2 SVGAGI. The DNA for the CDR3 is TGTGCCAGCAGTCAAGAAAGCGGACAGCCCCAAGAGACCCAGTACTTC. As protein: CASSQESGQPQETQYF.

The rearrangement links TRBV27 to TRBJ2-5, with TRBD2 matching over 8 bases. Germline-derived CDR1 and CDR2 are MNHEY and SMNVEV (reference sequence). Trimming took 0 bases from V and 5 from J; bases not matched to a gene: 8. The length of the CDR3 is 16 residues. The CDR3 DNA is TGTGCCAGCAGTTTATCCGGGACACGGGGGGGCGAGACCCAGTACTTC. It yields the protein CASSLSGTRGGETQYF.

This clonotype was observed at least ten times. This rearrangement joins TRBV4-1 to TRBJ1-1; D unresolved. Trimming removed 0 bases from V and 2 bases from J, with 4 bases in between. Germline-derived CDR1 and CDR2 are MGHRA and YSYEKL. The CDR3 extends over 13 amino acids. The CDR3 sequence is CASSQEANTEAFF. The CDR3 DNA reads as TGCGCCAGCAGCCAAGAAGCTAACACTGAAGCTTTCTTT.

This clonotype was detected ten times or more. The CDR3: CASSFTGGYNEQFF. In nucleotides, the CDR3 is TGTGCCAGCAGCTTCACAGGGGGCTACAATGAGCAGTTCTTC. The rearrangement joins TRBV7-2 to TRBJ2-1; 8 nucleotides align to TRBD1. CDR3 length: 14 amino acids. The V gene end was trimmed by 3 bases and the J gene end by 3 bases; junction bases not matched to a gene: 1. The germline CDR1 and CDR2 sequences are SGHTA and FQGNSA.

This clonotype was recorded at least ten times. The chain joins TRBV5-6 to TRBJ2-3; possible D gene TRBD2, 5 bases. The CDR3 covers 17 residues. V lost 0 bases and J 2 bases, leaving 16 bases between the germline ends. The germline V gene encodes CDR1 SGHDT and CDR2 YYEEEE. As DNA, the CDR3 is TGTGCCAGCAGCTTGGCCGGAGGCCACGGGGTCACAGATACGCAGTATTTT. Amino acid sequence: CASSLAGGHGVTDTQYF.